This T cell receptor beta chain is from a study of T cells after yellow fever vaccination. Study-level background: Any fraction with a low cell number was prepared using SMART-Seq v4 Ultra Low Input.

Note on this clonotype: Its antigen is currently unknown.

Findings of the study overall: Post-booster repertoires contained most primary-vaccination clones again (approximately 95% CD4, 85% to 90% CD8). Contaminants from the bulk population, in the form of abundant clonotypes, could be found in FACS-sorted repertoires.

The 5'RACE template-switching step produced TCR cDNA and added a universal primer site and UMIs. MiXCR, run by TCRdb on the 5' RACE reads, gives a single entry per CDR3 protein. Of around 340,000 distinct CDR3 sequences in the sample, 12% are singletons; the top ten hold 3% to 4%. This TCR derives from a man younger than 35 who received the YFV17D yellow fever vaccine. The sequenced sample was CD4+ T cells sorted from PBMCs, obtained 15 days after the yellow fever booster vaccination.

The CDR3 coding sequence is TGTGCCAGCAGTTACTCGGAGGATACCTATACGCAGTATTTT. Encoded protein: CASSYSEDTYTQYF. The chain carries TRBV6-5 and TRBJ2-3, with D possibly matching TRBD2 (5 bases). Looked up from germline, CDR1 is MNHEY and CDR2 is SVGAGI. V was pared by 0 bases and J by 7 bases, with 11 bases between. The CDR3 runs 14 residues.